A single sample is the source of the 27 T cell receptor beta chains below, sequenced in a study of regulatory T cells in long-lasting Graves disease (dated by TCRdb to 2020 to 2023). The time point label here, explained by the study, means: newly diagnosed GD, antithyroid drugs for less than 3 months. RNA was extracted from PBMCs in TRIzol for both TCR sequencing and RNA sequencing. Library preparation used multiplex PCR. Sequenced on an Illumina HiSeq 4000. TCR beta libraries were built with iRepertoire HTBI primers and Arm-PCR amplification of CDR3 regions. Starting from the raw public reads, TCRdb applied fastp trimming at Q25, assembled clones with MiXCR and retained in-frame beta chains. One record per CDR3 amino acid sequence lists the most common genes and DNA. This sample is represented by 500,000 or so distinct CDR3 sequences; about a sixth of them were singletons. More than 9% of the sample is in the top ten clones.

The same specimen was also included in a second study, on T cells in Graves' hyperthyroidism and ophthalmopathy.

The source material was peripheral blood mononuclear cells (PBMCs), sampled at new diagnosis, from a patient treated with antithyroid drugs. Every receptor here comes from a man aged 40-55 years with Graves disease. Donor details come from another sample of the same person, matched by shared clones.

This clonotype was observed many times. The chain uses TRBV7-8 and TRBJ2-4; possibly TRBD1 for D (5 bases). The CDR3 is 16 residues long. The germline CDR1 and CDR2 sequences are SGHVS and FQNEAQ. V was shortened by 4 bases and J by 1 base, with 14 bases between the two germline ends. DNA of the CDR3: TGTGCCAGCAGCTCCCGGACCCAGGGCGCCAAAAACATTCAGTACTTC. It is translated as CASSSRTQGAKNIQYF.

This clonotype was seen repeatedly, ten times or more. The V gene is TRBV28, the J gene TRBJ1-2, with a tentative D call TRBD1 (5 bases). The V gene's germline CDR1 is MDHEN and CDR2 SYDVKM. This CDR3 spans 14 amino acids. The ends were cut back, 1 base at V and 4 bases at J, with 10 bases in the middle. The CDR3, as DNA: TGTGCCAGCAGTTTATCGGGACTTATCTATGGCTACACCTTC. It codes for CASSLSGLIYGYTF.

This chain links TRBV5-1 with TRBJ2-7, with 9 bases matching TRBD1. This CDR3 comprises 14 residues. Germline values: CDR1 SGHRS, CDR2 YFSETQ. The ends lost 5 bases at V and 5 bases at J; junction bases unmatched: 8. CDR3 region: CASRTGTGLNEQYF. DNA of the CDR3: TGCGCCAGCAGGACCGGGACAGGGTTAAACGAGCAGTACTTC.

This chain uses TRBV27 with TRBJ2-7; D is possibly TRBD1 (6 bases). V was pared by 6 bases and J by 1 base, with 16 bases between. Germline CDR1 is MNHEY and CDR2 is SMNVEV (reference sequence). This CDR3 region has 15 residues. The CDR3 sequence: CASSRSTGQSYEQYF. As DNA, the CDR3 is TGTGCCAGCAGCCGAAGCACGGGACAATCCTACGAGCAGTACTTC.

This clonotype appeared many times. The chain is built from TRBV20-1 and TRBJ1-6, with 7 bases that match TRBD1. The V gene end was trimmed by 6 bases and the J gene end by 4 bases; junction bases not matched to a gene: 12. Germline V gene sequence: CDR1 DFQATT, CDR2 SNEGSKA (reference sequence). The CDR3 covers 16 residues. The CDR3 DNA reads TGCAGTGCCCATTCGACAGGGCAGGTGTATAATTCACCCCTCCACTTT. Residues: CSAHSTGQVYNSPLHF.

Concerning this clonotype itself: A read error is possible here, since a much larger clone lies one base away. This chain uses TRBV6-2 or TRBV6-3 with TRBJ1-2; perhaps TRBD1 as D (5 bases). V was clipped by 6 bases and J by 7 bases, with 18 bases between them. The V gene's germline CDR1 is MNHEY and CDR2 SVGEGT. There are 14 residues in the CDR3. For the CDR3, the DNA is TGTGCCAGCAGCGACCCGGTGAGGGGACGTGGCTACACCTTC. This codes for CASSDPVRGRGYTF.

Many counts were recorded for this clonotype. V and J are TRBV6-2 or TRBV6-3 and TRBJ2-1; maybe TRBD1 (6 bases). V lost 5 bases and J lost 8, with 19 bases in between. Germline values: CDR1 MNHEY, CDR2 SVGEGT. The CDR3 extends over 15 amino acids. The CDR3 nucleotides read TGTGCCAGCAGTGAGGGCAGGGGTGTTAACCATGAGCAGTTCTTC. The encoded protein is CASSEGRGVNHEQFF.

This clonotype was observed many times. The CDR3 sequence is CASNTQFRDTQYF. The CDR3 region has the DNA TGTGCCAGTAACACCCAGTTCCGGGATACGCAGTATTTT. The V and J genes are TRBV11-2 and TRBJ2-3; D remains ambiguous. Trimming pared 9 bases from V and 6 bases from J, leaving 16 bases between. The CDR3 consists of 13 residues. CDR1 is SGHAT, CDR2 FQNNGV, per germline.

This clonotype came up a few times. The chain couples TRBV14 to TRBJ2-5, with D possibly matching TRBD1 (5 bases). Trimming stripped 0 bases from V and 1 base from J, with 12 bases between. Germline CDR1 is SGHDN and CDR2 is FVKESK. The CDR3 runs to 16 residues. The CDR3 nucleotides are TGTGCCAGCAGCCAAGACATCAGGGTGGTCCAAGAGACCCAGTACTTC. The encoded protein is CASSQDIRVVQETQYF.

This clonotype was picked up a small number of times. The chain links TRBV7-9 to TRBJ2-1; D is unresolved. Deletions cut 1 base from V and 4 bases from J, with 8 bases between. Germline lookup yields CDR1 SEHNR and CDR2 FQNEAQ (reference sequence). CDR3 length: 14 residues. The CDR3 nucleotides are TGTGCCAGCAGCTTAGTTCAGTATTACAATGAGCAGTTCTTC. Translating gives CASSLVQYYNEQFF.

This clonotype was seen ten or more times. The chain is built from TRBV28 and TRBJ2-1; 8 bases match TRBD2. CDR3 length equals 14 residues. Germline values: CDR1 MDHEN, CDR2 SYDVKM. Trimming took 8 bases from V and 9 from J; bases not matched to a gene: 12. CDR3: CASGLGGLESEQFF. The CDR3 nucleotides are TGTGCCAGCGGCCTGGGGGGACTAGAGAGTGAGCAGTTCTTC.

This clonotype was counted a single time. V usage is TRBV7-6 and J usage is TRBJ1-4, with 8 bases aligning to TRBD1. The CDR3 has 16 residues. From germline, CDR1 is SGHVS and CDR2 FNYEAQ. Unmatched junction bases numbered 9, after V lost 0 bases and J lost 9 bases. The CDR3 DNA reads TGTGCCAGCAGCTTAGCTGGACAGGGAGGAATGAAAAAACTGTTTTTT. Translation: CASSLAGQGGMKKLFF.

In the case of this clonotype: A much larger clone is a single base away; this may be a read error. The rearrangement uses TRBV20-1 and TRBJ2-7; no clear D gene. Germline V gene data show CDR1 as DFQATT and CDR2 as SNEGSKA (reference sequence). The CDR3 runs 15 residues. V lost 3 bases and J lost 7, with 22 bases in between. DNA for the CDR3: TGCAGTGCTAGGCCCCAGAGGAGCTCCTACAATGAGCAGTACTTC. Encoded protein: CSARPQRSSYNEQYF.

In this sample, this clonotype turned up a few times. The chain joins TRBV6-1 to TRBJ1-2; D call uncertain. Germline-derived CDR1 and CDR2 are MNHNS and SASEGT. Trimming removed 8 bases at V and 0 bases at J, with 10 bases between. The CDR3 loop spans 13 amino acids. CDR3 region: CASCRGPNYGYTF. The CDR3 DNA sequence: TGTGCCAGCTGCCGAGGCCCTAACTATGGCTACACCTTC.

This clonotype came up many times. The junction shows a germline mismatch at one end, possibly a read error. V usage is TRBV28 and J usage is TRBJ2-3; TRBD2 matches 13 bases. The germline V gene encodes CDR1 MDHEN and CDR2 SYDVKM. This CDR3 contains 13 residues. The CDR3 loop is CASSPGLAGVPNF. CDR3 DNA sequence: TGTGCCAGCAGTCCCGGACTAGCGGGAGTGCCTAATTTT.

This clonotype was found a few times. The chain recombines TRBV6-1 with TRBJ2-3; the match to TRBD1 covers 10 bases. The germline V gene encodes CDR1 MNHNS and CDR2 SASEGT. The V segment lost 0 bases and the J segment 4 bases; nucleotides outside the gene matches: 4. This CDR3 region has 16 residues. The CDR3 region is CASSEAGQGGADTQYF. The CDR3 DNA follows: TGTGCCAGCAGTGAAGCAGGACAGGGGGGCGCAGATACGCAGTATTTT.

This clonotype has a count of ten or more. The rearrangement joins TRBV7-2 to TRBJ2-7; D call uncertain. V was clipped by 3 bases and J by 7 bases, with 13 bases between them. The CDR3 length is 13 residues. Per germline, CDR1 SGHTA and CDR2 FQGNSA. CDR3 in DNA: TGTGCCAGCAGCTTCGGGCCCCAGAGGGAGCAGTACTTC. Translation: CASSFGPQREQYF.

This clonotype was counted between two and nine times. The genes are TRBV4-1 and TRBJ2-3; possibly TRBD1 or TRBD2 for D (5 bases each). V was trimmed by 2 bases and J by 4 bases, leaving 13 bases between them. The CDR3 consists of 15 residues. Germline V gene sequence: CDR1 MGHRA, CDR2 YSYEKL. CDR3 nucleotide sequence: TGCGCCAGCAGCCAACTGGGGACCCCCCCAGATACGCAGTATTTT. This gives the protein CASSQLGTPPDTQYF.

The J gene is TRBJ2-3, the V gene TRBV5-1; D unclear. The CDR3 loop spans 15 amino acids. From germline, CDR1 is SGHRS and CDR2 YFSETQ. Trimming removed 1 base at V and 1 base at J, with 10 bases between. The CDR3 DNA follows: TGCGCCAGCAGCTTGCCCAAGGTCGGCACAGATACGCAGTATTTT. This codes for CASSLPKVGTDTQYF.

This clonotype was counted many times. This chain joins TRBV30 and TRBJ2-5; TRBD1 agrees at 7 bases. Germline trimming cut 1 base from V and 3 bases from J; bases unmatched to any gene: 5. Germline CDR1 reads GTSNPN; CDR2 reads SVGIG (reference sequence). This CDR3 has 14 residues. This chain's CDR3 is CAWSEGRGKETQYF. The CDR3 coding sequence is TGTGCCTGGAGTGAGGGCAGGGGGAAAGAGACCCAGTACTTC.

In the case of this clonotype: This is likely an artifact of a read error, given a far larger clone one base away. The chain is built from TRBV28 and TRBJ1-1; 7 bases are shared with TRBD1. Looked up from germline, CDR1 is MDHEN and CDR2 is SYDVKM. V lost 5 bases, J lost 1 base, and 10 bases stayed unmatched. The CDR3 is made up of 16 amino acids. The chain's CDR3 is CASSGRQGLENTEAFF. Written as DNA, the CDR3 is TGTGCCAGCAGTGGCCGACAGGGCTTGGAGAACACTGAAGCTTTCTTT.

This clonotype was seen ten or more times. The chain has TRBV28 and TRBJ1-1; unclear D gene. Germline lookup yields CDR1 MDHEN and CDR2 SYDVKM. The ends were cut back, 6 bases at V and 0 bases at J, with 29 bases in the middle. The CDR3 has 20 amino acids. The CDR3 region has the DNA TGTGCCAGCAGCCCAAACCTATTCCGCCGCGGCCGAGGCCTGAACACTGAAGCTTTCTTT. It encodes CASSPNLFRRGRGLNTEAFF.

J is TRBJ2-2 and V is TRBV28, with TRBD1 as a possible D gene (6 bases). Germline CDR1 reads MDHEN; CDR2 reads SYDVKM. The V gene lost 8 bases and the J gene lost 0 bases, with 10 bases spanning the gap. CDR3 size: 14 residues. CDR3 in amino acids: CASVRGTNTGELFF. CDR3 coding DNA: TGTGCCAGCGTCAGGGGAACGAACACCGGGGAGCTGTTTTTT.

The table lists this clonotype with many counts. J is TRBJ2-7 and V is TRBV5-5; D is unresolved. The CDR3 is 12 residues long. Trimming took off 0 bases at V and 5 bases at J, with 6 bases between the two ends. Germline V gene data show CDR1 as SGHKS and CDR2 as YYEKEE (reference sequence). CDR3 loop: CASSLATHEQYF. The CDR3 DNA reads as TGTGCCAGCAGCTTGGCCACCCACGAGCAGTACTTC.

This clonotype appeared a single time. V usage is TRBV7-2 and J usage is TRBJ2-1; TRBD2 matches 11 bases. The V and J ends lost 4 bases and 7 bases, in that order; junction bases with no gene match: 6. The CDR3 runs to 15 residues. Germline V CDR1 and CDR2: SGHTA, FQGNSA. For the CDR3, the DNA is TGTGCCAGCAGCTGGAGACTAGCGGGGCCTAATGAGCAGTTCTTC. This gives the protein CASSWRLAGPNEQFF. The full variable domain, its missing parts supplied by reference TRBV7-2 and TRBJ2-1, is GAGVSQSPSNKVTEKGKDVELRCDPISGHTALYWYRQSLGQGLEFLIYFQGNSAPDKSGLPSDRFSAERTGGSVSTLTIQRTQQEDSAVYLCASSWRLAGPNEQFFGPGTRLTVL.

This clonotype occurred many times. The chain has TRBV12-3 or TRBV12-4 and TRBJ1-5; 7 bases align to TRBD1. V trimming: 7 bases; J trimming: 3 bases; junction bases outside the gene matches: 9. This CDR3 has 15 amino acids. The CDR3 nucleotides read TGTGCCAGCACCGCGACAGGGTGGGCCAATCAGCCCCAGCATTTT. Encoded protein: CASTATGWANQPQHF.

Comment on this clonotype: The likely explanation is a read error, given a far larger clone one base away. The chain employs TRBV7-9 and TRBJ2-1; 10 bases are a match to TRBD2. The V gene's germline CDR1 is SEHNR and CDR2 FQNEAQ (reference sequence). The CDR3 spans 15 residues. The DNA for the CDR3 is TGCACCAGCAGCCAAACTAGCGGGACCTACAATGAGCAGTTCTTC. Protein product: CTSSQTSGTYNEQFF.